A selection of T cell receptor beta chains follows, all from one sample in a study of blood T cell repertoires in COVID-19. This table comes from immunoSEQ multiplex PCR, and its TCRdb copy is limited to in-frame clones, with some not included. There are just over 80,000 clones in the sample; around 86% occur only once, and about 45% lies in the top ten. Sequenced sample: peripheral blood. The receptors come from a man older than 75 with acute or convalescent COVID-19. Both conserved end residues are part of each CDR3. Fields, in order: clone size, D gene, J gene, V gene, CDR3 DNA, CDR3 protein. The D gene is left open where the match is weak. Clone sizes are given selectively: once, few, many, or a class where the clone is expanded.

abundance: .; d_gene: .; j_gene: TRBJ1-6; v_gene: TRBV28; CDR3nt: TGTGCCAGCAGTTTGGAGGGGCGCCCACCCCTCCACTTT; CDR3aa: CASSLEGRPPLHF
abundance: .; d_gene: .; j_gene: TRBJ2-5; v_gene: TRBV27; CDR3nt: TGTGCCAGCAGTTTACGGCGGGGAGAGACCCAGTACTTC; CDR3aa: CASSLRRGETQYF
abundance: .; d_gene: TRBD2; j_gene: TRBJ2-3; v_gene: TRBV11-3; CDR3nt: TGTGCCAGCAGAAAAAGCGGGAGCGGGGACACAGATACGCAGTATTTT; CDR3aa: CASRKSGSGDTDTQYF
abundance: .; d_gene: .; j_gene: TRBJ1-6; v_gene: TRBV28; CDR3nt: TGTGCCAGCAGTTTAATTACCCCCAGCGGTTCACCCCTCCACTTT; CDR3aa: CASSLITPSGSPLHF
abundance: .; d_gene: .; j_gene: TRBJ1-1; v_gene: TRBV7-2; CDR3nt: TGTGCCAGCAGCTTAGTAGTGCGCATGAACACTGAAGCTTTCTTT; CDR3aa: CASSLVVRMNTEAFF
abundance: .; d_gene: TRBD1; j_gene: TRBJ2-1; v_gene: TRBV5-4; CDR3nt: TGTGCCAGCAGGGGGGGACAGGGGGCGTACAATGAGCAGTTCTTC; CDR3aa: CASRGGQGAYNEQFF
abundance: .; d_gene: TRBD1; j_gene: TRBJ1-1; v_gene: TRBV5-1; CDR3nt: TGCGCCAGCAGCGCGGGACAGCTGAACACTGAAGCTTTCTTT; CDR3aa: CASSAGQLNTEAFF
abundance: once; d_gene: TRBD1; j_gene: TRBJ2-2; v_gene: TRBV5-1; CDR3nt: TGCGCCAGCAGCTTGGACCCGGACAGGGTCAACACCGGGGAGCTGTTTTTT; CDR3aa: CASSLDPDRVNTGELFF
abundance: .; d_gene: TRBD2; j_gene: TRBJ2-2; v_gene: TRBV2; CDR3nt: TGTGCCAGCAGTGAATGGCGGGAGTCCGGGGAGCTGTTTTTT; CDR3aa: CASSEWRESGELFF
abundance: .; d_gene: TRBD1; j_gene: TRBJ1-2; v_gene: TRBV19; CDR3nt: TGTGCCAGTAGTATAGGCGGCAGGGGGACCTATGGCTACACCTTC; CDR3aa: CASSIGGRGTYGYTF
abundance: few; d_gene: .; j_gene: TRBJ1-6; v_gene: TRBV5-4; CDR3nt: TGTGCCAGCAGCAGACCAGGGGAAATCGCACCCCTCCACTTT; CDR3aa: CASSRPGEIAPLHF
abundance: once; d_gene: .; j_gene: TRBJ2-5; v_gene: TRBV5-4; CDR3nt: TGTGCCAGCAGCATGCCGGGGCAGGGGATTCCAGAGACCCAGTACTTC; CDR3aa: CASSMPGQGIPETQYF
abundance: few; d_gene: .; j_gene: TRBJ1-4; v_gene: TRBV5-1; CDR3nt: TGCGCCAGCAGCTTGACAGCCGATAATGAAAAACTGTTTTTT; CDR3aa: CASSLTADNEKLFF
abundance: .; d_gene: TRBD1; j_gene: TRBJ1-6; v_gene: TRBV5-8; CDR3nt: TGTGCCAGCAGCTTGACAGGGGCTGGGAATTCACCCCTCCACTTT; CDR3aa: CASSLTGAGNSPLHF
abundance: .; d_gene: TRBD1; j_gene: TRBJ1-6; v_gene: TRBV6-5; CDR3nt: TGTGCCAGCACCCGGGACAGTGGGGATTCACCCCTCCACTTT; CDR3aa: CASTRDSGDSPLHF
abundance: .; d_gene: TRBD2; j_gene: TRBJ2-1; v_gene: TRBV11-3; CDR3nt: TGTGCCAGCAGCGTTAGCGGGCCCTCCTACAATGAGCAGTTCTTC; CDR3aa: CASSVSGPSYNEQFF